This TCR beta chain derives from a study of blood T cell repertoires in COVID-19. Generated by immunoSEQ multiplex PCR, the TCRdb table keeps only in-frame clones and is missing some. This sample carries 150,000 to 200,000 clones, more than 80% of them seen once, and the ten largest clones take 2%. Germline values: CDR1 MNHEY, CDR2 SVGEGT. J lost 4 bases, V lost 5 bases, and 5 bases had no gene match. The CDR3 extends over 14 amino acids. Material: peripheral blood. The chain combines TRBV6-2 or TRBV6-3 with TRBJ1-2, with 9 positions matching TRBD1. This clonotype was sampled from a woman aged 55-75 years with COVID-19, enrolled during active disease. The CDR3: CASSTRTGVYGYTF. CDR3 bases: TGTGCCAGCAGTACCCGGACAGGGGTCTATGGCTACACCTTC.